This TCR beta chain was captured in a study of control samples from healthy donors and cancer patients. Profiling relied on immunoSEQ multiplex PCR, and the TCRdb table lists in-frame clones only, not all of them. The sample has 190,000 or so clones; roughly 93% are singletons. The V and J ends lost 4 bases and 7 bases respectively, with 19 bases between them. Germline assignment: CDR1 MGHDK and CDR2 SYGVNS. CDR3 length: 15 residues. Sequenced: blood. The chain recombines TRBV25-1 with TRBJ2-5; D is perhaps TRBD1 or TRBD2 (6 bases each). The receptor was derived from a man aged 18 to 29 in good health. CDR3 in amino acids: CASSGRRGTMGTQYF. CDR3 in DNA: TGTGCCAGCAGTGGTCGGAGGGGGACAATGGGGACCCAGTACTTC.